These 28 T cell receptor beta chains came from one sample sequenced in a study of identifying expanded T cells in peripheral blood. The protocol was immunoSEQ multiplex PCR, while the TCRdb copy is restricted to in-frame clones and leaves out a portion. The table lists 90,000 or so clones, approximately 90% of them singletons, with 15% to 20% in the top ten. Source material: blood. The receptors originated from a person aged 18-69 years in good health.

J is TRBJ2-3 and V is TRBV5-1, with TRBD1 matching over 12 bases. The V gene end was trimmed by 3 bases and the J gene end by 1 base; junction bases not matched to a gene: 3. CDR3 size: 16 residues. Germline CDR1 reads SGHRS; CDR2 reads YFSETQ. The CDR3 DNA reads TGCGCCAGCAGCTGGGGGACAGGGGGCGGCACAGATACGCAGTATTTT. Translation gives CASSWGTGGGTDTQYF.

The gene calls are TRBV5-8 and TRBJ1-6; the match to TRBD1 covers 7 bases. The CDR3 extends over 15 amino acids. Germline V gene data show CDR1 as SGHTS and CDR2 as YDEGEE. V trimming: 0 bases; J trimming: 7 bases; junction bases outside the gene matches: 4. The CDR3 here is CASSLGGQPNSPLHF. In nucleotides, the CDR3 is TGTGCCAGCAGCTTGGGGGGACAGCCGAATTCACCCCTCCACTTT.

The chain has TRBV5-4 and TRBJ2-7, with 7 bases that match TRBD1. Germline V gives CDR1 SGHNT, CDR2 YYREEE (reference sequence). The V segment lost 0 bases and the J segment 4 bases; nucleotides outside the gene matches: 4. The CDR3 runs to 14 residues. The CDR3 sequence: CASSLDRGSYEQYF. CDR3 DNA: TGTGCCAGCAGCTTGGACAGGGGCTCGTACGAGCAGTACTTC.

The chain links TRBV18 to TRBJ2-7; D gene ambiguous. The V end lost 3 bases, the J end lost 3 bases, and 18 bases lay between the germline ends. Germline V gives CDR1 KGHSH, CDR2 LQKENI. This CDR3 has 16 residues. For the CDR3, the DNA is TGTGCCAGCTCACCGGCTCTCCCATCGGAAGGCTACGAGCAGTACTTC. Protein sequence: CASSPALPSEGYEQYF.

The rearrangement uses TRBV19 and TRBJ1-2; D possibly corresponds to TRBD1 (6 bases). There are 14 residues in the CDR3. CDR1 is LNHDA and CDR2 is SQIVND in the germline V gene (reference sequence). Trimming left V 7 bases short and J 6 bases short, with 18 bases between. CDR3 protein: CASTLGGGWNGYTF. The CDR3 DNA sequence: TGTGCCAGTACCCTGGGGGGGGGCTGGAATGGCTACACCTTC.

The chain couples TRBV6-5 to TRBJ1-1, with D uncertain. CDR1 MNHEY and CDR2 SVGAGI come from the germline V gene. This CDR3 is built from 14 residues. V shed 6 bases and J shed 8 bases, with 19 bases lying between them. The CDR3 is CASSRRNMVAEAFF. The CDR3 DNA reads TGTGCCAGCAGCCGAAGAAACATGGTCGCCGAAGCTTTCTTT.

In this sample, this clone turned up once. V gene TRBV4-3 combines with J gene TRBJ2-3, with D maybe TRBD2 (6 bases). The CDR3 extends over 14 amino acids. Germline lookup yields CDR1 LGHNA and CDR2 YSLEER. V shed 6 bases and J shed 5 bases, with 15 bases lying between them. The DNA of the CDR3 is TGCGCCAGCAGTCCCCGGACTATTGGAGATACGCAGTATTTT. This translates into CASSPRTIGDTQYF.

This clone was observed a single time. This chain uses TRBV7-8 with TRBJ1-2; D unresolved. Trimming stripped 5 bases from V and 4 bases from J, with 14 bases between. This CDR3 is 14 amino acids long. Germline assignment: CDR1 SGHVS and CDR2 FQNEAQ. CDR3 coding DNA: TGTGCCAGCAGCCCCGGCGGCGCTTCCTATGGCTACACCTTC. Its protein is CASSPGGASYGYTF.

The rearrangement links TRBV5-6 to TRBJ1-6; no definite D call. The V end lost 1 base, the J end lost 4 bases, and 6 bases lay between the germline ends. Germline assignment: CDR1 SGHDT and CDR2 YYEEEE. This CDR3 comprises 14 residues. In DNA, the CDR3 is TGTGCCAGCAGCTTGTCTCTTTATAATTCACCCCTCCACTTT. Translated: CASSLSLYNSPLHF.

J is TRBJ2-5 and V is TRBV7-9; maybe TRBD2 (5 bases). Germline CDR1 SEHNR, CDR2 FQNEAQ (reference sequence). Trimming pared 5 bases from V and 2 bases from J, leaving 6 bases between. The CDR3 runs to 12 residues. The CDR3 reads CASSRGQETQYF. CDR3 DNA: TGTGCCAGCAGCCGAGGGCAAGAGACCCAGTACTTC.

The rearrangement joins TRBV20-1 to TRBJ1-1; D is ambiguous. Trimming removed 5 bases from V and 8 bases from J, with 12 bases in between. The CDR3 contains 11 residues. Germline V lookup: CDR1 DFQATT, CDR2 SNEGSKA (reference sequence). The CDR3 loop reads CSAATGREAFF. The CDR3 DNA follows: TGCAGTGCTGCCACGGGTAGGGAAGCTTTCTTT.

J is TRBJ2-3 and V is TRBV6-5, with D perhaps TRBD1 or TRBD2 (5 bases each). The ends were cut back, 6 bases at V and 9 bases at J, with 22 bases in the middle. Germline values: CDR1 MNHEY, CDR2 SVGAGI. The CDR3 totals 15 residues. The CDR3 sequence: CASSPPGPPPSTQYF. For the CDR3, the DNA is TGTGCCAGCAGCCCCCCGGGGCCCCCCCCTTCCACGCAGTATTTT.

This clone was seen a single time. J is TRBJ2-7 and V is TRBV5-5, with no clear D. With 0 bases removed from V and 3 bases from J, the gap between germline ends came to 16 bases. The CDR3 is 16 residues long. The V gene's germline CDR1 is SGHKS and CDR2 YYEKEE (reference sequence). The CDR3 coding sequence is TGTGCCAGCAGCTTGGGTGCAGGACGTCTCGTCTACGAGCAGTACTTC. Translated, it gives CASSLGAGRLVYEQYF.

This rearrangement joins TRBV6-6 to TRBJ2-7, with unresolved D. V was trimmed by 2 bases and J by 3 bases, leaving 14 bases between them. CDR3 length: 15 residues. In germline, CDR1 is MNHNY, CDR2 SVGAGI (reference sequence). In DNA, the CDR3 is TGTGCCAGCAGTTACGGTGGCCAGCCTTACTACGAGCAGTACTTC. Translation: CASSYGGQPYYEQYF.

The chain joins TRBV5-4 to TRBJ1-1; D remains ambiguous. The CDR3 has 13 amino acids. Germline values: CDR1 SGHNT, CDR2 YYREEE (reference sequence). V was trimmed by 2 bases and J by 0 bases, leaving 5 bases between them. The CDR3 loop reads CASSFRMNTEAFF. CDR3 nucleotides: TGTGCCAGCAGCTTCCGGATGAACACTGAAGCTTTCTTT.

The genes are TRBV5-5 and TRBJ1-5; the D gene is possibly TRBD1 (6 bases). Germline CDR1 reads SGHKS; CDR2 reads YYEKEE (reference sequence). The CDR3 has 13 amino acids. The V end lost 4 bases, the J end lost 7 bases, and 12 bases lay between the germline ends. This CDR3 is CASSPRGWQPQHF. The CDR3 DNA sequence: TGTGCCAGCAGCCCCAGGGGTTGGCAGCCCCAGCATTTT.

This clone came up once. This chain joins TRBV5-6 and TRBJ2-1; 11 nucleotides agree with TRBD2. The V and J ends lost 3 bases and 1 base, in that order; junction bases with no gene match: 6. Germline assignment: CDR1 SGHDT and CDR2 YYEEEE. The CDR3 is made up of 17 amino acids. In DNA form, the CDR3 reads TGTGCCAGCAGCTGGGATCTAGCGGGGGGTTCCTACAATGAGCAGTTCTTC. This sequence encodes CASSWDLAGGSYNEQFF.

The CDR3 sequence is CAISRTVLDLYGYTF. The CDR3 DNA follows: TGTGCCATCAGTCGGACAGTACTAGACCTCTATGGCTACACCTTC. The chain employs TRBV10-3 and TRBJ1-2; TRBD1 might be the D (6 bases). V was cut by 5 bases and J by 4 bases, with 17 bases left in between. CDR3 length: 15 residues. CDR1 is ENHRY, CDR2 SYGVKD, per germline.

This clone has only one observation. This chain joins TRBV5-4 and TRBJ2-3; D may be TRBD1 or TRBD2 (6 bases each). The CDR3 is made up of 15 amino acids. Germline lookup yields CDR1 SGHNT and CDR2 YYREEE (reference sequence). With 0 bases removed from V and 2 bases from J, the gap between germline ends came to 10 bases. CDR3 DNA: TGTGCCAGCAGCTTGGGGGGGGCCTCCACAGATACGCAGTATTTT. Its translation is CASSLGGASTDTQYF.

This chain joins TRBV18 and TRBJ1-2; weak D call: TRBD1 (5 bases). Trimming left V 1 base short and J 6 bases short, with 12 bases between. The length of the CDR3 is 14 residues. Germline CDR1 reads KGHSH; CDR2 reads LQKENI. This CDR3 is CASSPLRGGDGYTF. CDR3 bases: TGTGCCAGCTCACCACTTAGGGGCGGAGATGGCTACACCTTC.

This sequence joins TRBV6-1 and TRBJ2-2; TRBD1 matches 11 bases. The CDR3 loop spans 15 amino acids. With V trimmed by 2 bases and J by 6 bases, 2 bases remained unmatched. Germline V gives CDR1 MNHNS, CDR2 SASEGT. The CDR3 is CASSERGQGAGELFF. CDR3 DNA sequence: TGTGCCAGCAGTGAAAGGGGACAGGGGGCCGGGGAGCTGTTTTTT.

This clone was seen only a few times. The rearrangement joins TRBV11-2 to TRBJ2-3; perhaps TRBD2 as D (6 bases). V lost 1 base to trimming and J lost 4 bases, with 12 bases between them. This CDR3 spans 15 amino acids. CDR1 and CDR2 (germline): SGHAT, FQNNGV. The CDR3 here is CASSLVGTFSDTQYF. The CDR3 coding sequence is TGTGCCAGCAGCTTAGTTGGGACTTTCTCAGATACGCAGTATTTT. Together with reference TRBV11-2 and TRBJ2-3, the CDR3 gives the full variable domain: EAGVAQSPRYKIIEKRQSVAFWCNPISGHATLYWYQQILGQGPKLLIQFQNNGVVDDSQLPKDRFSAERLKGVDSTLKIQPAKLEDSAVYLCASSLVGTFSDTQYFGPGTRLTVL.

This clone came up once. The V and J genes are TRBV29-1 and TRBJ2-3, with TRBD1 matching 7 bases. The CDR3 consists of 14 residues. The J segment lost 2 bases and the V segment lost 4 bases, leaving 6 bases of the junction unmatched. From germline, CDR1 is SQVTM and CDR2 ANQGSEA. CDR3 residues: CSVAPGTVTDTQYF. CDR3 nucleotides: TGCAGCGTTGCACCCGGGACAGTCACAGATACGCAGTATTTT.

The gene calls are TRBV19 and TRBJ2-1; D tentatively reads TRBD1 or TRBD2 (5 bases each). The germline CDR1 and CDR2 sequences are LNHDA and SQIVND (reference sequence). The germline V and J ends were trimmed by 5 bases and 8 bases, with 19 bases remaining between them. The CDR3 covers 15 residues. The CDR3 nucleotides are TGTGCCAGTAGTCGCGGGTTACGGGGCATGGATGAGCAGTTCTTC. The encoded protein is CASSRGLRGMDEQFF.

The table lists this clone with a count of one. Here the CDR3 DNA reads TGTGCCAGCTCACAAAGACAGACCTCCGAGCAGTACTTC. This gives the protein CASSQRQTSEQYF. The J gene is TRBJ2-7, the V gene TRBV18, with D possibly TRBD1 on 5 matching bases. Germline V gene data show CDR1 as KGHSH and CDR2 as LQKENI. V was trimmed by 4 bases and J by 6 bases, leaving 13 bases between them. CDR3 length: 13 residues.

The chain carries TRBV21-1 and TRBJ2-5; the D call of TRBD2 is as the table states it, not checked on the DNA. TRBV21-1 is deemed a pseudogene. The CDR3 totals 18 residues. CDR3 in amino acids: CASRYTGTKRTSGRTQYF. The CDR3, as DNA: TGTGCCAGCAGATACACCGGGACGAAACGAACGTCCGGGAGGACCCAGTACTTC.

The rearrangement uses TRBV4-1 and TRBJ1-6; D possibly corresponds to TRBD1 (6 bases). Trimming took 0 bases from V and 7 from J, leaving 13 bases between them. This CDR3 region has 16 residues. Germline V gene data show CDR1 as MGHRA and CDR2 as YSYEKL. In nucleotides, the CDR3 is TGCGCCAGCAGCCAAGATAATCACAGGGAAAATTCACCCCTCCACTTT. Translating gives CASSQDNHRENSPLHF.

The V gene is TRBV27, the J gene TRBJ2-2; 7 positions match TRBD2. CDR1 MNHEY and CDR2 SMNVEV come from the germline V gene (reference sequence). With V trimmed by 2 bases and J by 3 bases, 3 bases remained unmatched. The CDR3 extends over 15 amino acids. CDR3 sequence: CASSLGGVDTGELFF. CDR3 sequence (DNA): TGTGCCAGCAGTTTAGGGGGGGTCGACACCGGGGAGCTGTTTTTT.